This T cell receptor beta chain was found in a study of a mutant IDH1 vaccine in newly diagnosed glioma. The study's findings and limits: A vaccine-induced immune response developed in about 93% of the patients.

Assay used: immunoSEQ multiplex PCR; TCRdb lists only in-frame clones, some missing. The sample consists of more than 60,000 clones, about 74% of them appearing once. Germline V lookup: CDR1 SNHLY, CDR2 FYNNEI. With 6 bases removed from V and 7 bases from J, the gap between germline ends came to 13 bases. The CDR3 contains 14 residues. Time point given: week 35, safety follow-up. The investigators gave 300 ug of mutant IDH1 20-mer peptide in each vaccine dose, together with topical imiquimod. At weeks 1, 3, 5, 7, 11, 15, 19 and 23, patients received a vaccination, eight in all. A note on this clone: Its specificity is unknown.

The chain uses TRBV2 and TRBJ1-6; D may be TRBD1 (5 bases). This TCR derives from a man aged 45 to 65 with glioma. The material sequenced was PBMCs, taken from a glioma patient whose treatment included an IDH1 peptide vaccine. The CDR3 here is CASRGTVSNSPLHF. The CDR3 nucleotides are TGTGCCAGCAGGGGGACGGTCTCGAATTCACCCCTCCACTTT.